A single T cell receptor beta chain is shown here with its context. Its antigen is unknown. A much larger clone differs from this one at a single base, so this may be a read error. The data originate from a study of molecular identifiers for immune sequencing clone quantification. A single record per CDR3 protein comes from TCRdb applying MiXCR to the PCR reads. The sample lists over 600,000 distinct CDR3 sequences; less than 20% were seen once. The germline CDR1 and CDR2 sequences are DFQATT and SNEGSKA (reference sequence). CDR3 length equals 12 residues. V was trimmed by 0 bases and J by 6 bases, leaving 9 bases between them. Study results and limitations: The share of molecules held by clones above 20 RNA copies was over 97% in effector cells and under 1% in naive cells. Barcodes shared by identical TCR molecules could lead to underestimated sizes of highly expanded clones.

This TCR derives from a human donor in good health. Some libraries in this study had Jurkat cell RNA spiked in. Sequenced material: naive CD8+ T cells from blood, with Jurkat cell RNA spiked in. The subset is: FACS-sorted CD8+CD4-CCR7+CD45RA+ naive T cells. The V and J genes are TRBV20-1 and TRBJ2-7; D is unclear. The CDR3 DNA reads TGCAGTGCTAGAGAGGTGGCCTCCGAGCAGTACTTC. This sequence encodes CSAREVASEQYF.